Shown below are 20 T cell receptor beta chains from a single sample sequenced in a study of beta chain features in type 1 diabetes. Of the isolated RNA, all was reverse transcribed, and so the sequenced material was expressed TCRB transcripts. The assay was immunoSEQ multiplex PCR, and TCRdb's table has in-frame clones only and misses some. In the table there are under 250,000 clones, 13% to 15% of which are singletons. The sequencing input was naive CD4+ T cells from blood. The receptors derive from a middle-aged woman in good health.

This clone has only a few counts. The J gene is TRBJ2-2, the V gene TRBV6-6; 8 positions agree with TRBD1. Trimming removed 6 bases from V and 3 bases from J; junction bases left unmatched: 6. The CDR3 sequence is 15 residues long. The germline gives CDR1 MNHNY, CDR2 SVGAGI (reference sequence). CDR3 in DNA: TGTGCCAGCAGCCTTGGACAGGGCGACACCGGGGAGCTGTTTTTT. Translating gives CASSLGQGDTGELFF.

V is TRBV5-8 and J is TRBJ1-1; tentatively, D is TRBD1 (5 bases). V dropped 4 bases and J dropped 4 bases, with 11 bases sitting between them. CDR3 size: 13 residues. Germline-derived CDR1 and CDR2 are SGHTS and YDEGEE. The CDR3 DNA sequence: TGTGCCAGCAGCGGCAGGGTGGCCACTGAAGCTTTCTTT. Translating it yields CASSGRVATEAFF.

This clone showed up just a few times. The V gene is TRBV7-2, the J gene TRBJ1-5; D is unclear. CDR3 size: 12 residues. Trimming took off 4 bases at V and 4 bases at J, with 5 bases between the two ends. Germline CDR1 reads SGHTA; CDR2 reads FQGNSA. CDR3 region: CASSSQNQPQHF. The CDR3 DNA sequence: TGTGCCAGCAGCTCCCAAAATCAGCCCCAGCATTTT.

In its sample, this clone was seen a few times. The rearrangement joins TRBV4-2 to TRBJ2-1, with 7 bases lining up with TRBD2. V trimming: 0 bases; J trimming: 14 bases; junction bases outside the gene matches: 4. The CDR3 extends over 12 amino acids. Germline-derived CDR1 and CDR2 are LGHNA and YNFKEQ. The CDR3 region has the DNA TGTGCCAGCAGCCAAGATTGGGGGGGGGAGTTCTTC. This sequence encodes CASSQDWGGEFF.

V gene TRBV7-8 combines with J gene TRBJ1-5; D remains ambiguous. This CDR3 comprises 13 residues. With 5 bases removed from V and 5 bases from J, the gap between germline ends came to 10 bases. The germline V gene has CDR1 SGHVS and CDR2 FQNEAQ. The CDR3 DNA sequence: TGTGCCAGCAGCGCGTACGAGGATCAGCCCCAGCATTTT. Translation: CASSAYEDQPQHF.

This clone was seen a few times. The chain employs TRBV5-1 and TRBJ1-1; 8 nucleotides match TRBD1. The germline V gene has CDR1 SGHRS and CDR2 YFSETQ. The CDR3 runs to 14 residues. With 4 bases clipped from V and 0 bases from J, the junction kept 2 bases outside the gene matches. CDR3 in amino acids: CASSRTGLNTEAFF. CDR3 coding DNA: TGCGCCAGCAGCCGGACAGGGCTGAACACTGAAGCTTTCTTT.

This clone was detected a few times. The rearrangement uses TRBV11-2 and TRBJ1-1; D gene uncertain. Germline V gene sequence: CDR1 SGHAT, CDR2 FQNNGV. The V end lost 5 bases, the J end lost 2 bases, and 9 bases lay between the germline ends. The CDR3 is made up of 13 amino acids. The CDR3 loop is CASSHGSNTEAFF. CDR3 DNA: TGTGCCAGCAGCCACGGGTCAAACACTGAAGCTTTCTTT.

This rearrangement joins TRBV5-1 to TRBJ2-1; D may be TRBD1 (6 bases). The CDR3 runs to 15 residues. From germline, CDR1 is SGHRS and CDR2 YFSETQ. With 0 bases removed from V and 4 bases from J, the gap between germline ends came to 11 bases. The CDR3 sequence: CASSLAGDIYNEQFF. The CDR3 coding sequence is TGCGCCAGCAGCTTGGCCGGGGACATTTACAATGAGCAGTTCTTC.

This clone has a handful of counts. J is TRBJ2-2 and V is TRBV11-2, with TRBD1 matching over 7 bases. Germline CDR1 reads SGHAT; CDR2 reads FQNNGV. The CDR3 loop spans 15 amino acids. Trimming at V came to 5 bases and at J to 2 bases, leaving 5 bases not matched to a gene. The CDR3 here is CASSPGQRNTGELFF. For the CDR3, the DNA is TGTGCCAGCAGCCCGGGACAGAGAAACACCGGGGAGCTGTTTTTT.

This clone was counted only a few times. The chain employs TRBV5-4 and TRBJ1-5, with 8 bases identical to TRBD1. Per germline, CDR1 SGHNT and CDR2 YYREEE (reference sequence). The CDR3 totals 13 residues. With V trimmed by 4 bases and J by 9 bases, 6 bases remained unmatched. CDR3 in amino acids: CASSTDTGGPQHF. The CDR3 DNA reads TGTGCCAGCAGCACCGACACAGGGGGGCCCCAGCATTTT.

As DNA, the CDR3 is TGTGCCAGCAGCTTAACAGGGAGCACTGAAGCTTTCTTT. Translated, it gives CASSLTGSTEAFF. The V call is TRBV5-5, the J call TRBJ1-1; weak D call: TRBD1 (6 bases). Trimming removed 2 bases at V and 4 bases at J, with 9 bases between. The length of the CDR3 is 13 residues. In germline, CDR1 is SGHKS, CDR2 YYEKEE (reference sequence).

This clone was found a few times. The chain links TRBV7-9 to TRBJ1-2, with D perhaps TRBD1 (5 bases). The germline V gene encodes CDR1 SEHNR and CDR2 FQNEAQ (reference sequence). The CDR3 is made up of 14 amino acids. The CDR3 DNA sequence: TGTGCTACCATCGACTCGCGGGGGACGGGTGGCTACACCTTC. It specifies CATIDSRGTGGYTF.

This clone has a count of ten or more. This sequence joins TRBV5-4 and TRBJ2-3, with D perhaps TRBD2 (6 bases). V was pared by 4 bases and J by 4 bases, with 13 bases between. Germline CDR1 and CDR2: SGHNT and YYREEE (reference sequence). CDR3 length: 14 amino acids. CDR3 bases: TGTGCCAGCAGCAGTCGGTCGGGGGCAGATACGCAGTATTTT. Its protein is CASSSRSGADTQYF.

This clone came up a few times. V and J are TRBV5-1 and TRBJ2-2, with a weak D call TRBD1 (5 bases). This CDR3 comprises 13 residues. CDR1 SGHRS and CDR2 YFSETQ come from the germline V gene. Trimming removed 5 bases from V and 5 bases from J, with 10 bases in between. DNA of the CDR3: TGCGCCAGCAGGATTCAGGGTACCGGGGAGCTGTTTTTT. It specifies CASRIQGTGELFF. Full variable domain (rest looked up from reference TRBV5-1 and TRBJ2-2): KAGVTQTPRYLIKTRGQQVTLSCSPISGHRSVSWYQQTPGQGLQFLFEYFSETQRNKGNFPGRFSGRQFSNSRSEMNVSTLELGDSALYLCASRIQGTGELFFGEGSRLTVL.

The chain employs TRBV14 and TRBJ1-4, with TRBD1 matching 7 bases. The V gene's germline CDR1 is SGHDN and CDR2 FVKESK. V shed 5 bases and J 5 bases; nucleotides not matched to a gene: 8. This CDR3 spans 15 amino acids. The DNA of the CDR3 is TGTGCCAGCAGCTTACGGACAGGTGGGAATGAAAAACTGTTTTTT. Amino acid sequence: CASSLRTGGNEKLFF.

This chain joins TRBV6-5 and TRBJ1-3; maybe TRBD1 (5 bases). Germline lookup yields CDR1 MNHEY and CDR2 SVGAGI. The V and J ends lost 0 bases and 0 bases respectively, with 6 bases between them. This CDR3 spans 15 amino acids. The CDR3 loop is CASSYSGASGNTIYF. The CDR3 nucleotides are TGTGCCAGCAGTTACTCAGGGGCCTCTGGAAACACCATATATTTT.

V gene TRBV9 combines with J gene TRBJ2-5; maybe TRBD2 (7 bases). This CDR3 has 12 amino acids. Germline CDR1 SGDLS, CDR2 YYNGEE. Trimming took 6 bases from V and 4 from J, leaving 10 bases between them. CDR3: CASKGGGETQYF. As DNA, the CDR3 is TGTGCCAGCAAAGGGGGGGGAGAGACCCAGTACTTC.

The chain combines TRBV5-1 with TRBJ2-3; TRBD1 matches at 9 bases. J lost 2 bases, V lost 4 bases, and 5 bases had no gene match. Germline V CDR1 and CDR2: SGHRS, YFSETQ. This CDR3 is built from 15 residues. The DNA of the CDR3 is TGCGCCAGCAGCATCGGACAGGGGAACACAGATACGCAGTATTTT. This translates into CASSIGQGNTDTQYF.

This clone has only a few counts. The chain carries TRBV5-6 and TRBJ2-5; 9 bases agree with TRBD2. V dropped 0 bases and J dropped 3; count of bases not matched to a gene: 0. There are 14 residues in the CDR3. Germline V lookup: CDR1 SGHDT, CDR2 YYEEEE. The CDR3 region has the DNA TGTGCCAGCAGCTTGGAGCGGGGGGAAGAGACCCAGTACTTC. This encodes CASSLERGEETQYF.

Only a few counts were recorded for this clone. The CDR3 DNA sequence: TGTGCCAGCAGCTTCCGAGGGACTAGCGGGACCGGGGAGCTGTTTTTT. Its protein product is CASSFRGTSGTGELFF. The chain is built from TRBV7-9 and TRBJ2-2, with 12 nucleotides matching TRBD2. Germline V gene sequence: CDR1 SEHNR, CDR2 FQNEAQ (reference sequence). The CDR3 is 16 residues long. The V and J ends lost 3 bases and 5 bases, in that order; junction bases with no gene match: 4.